This T cell receptor beta chain comes out of a study of cytomegalovirus exposure and HLA in healthy donors. Whole-study findings and limits: The study put 150 or so TCR beta chains on its list as cytomegalovirus-associated.

Points on this clone: The target antigen is unknown. An end of the junction does not agree with germline; a read error may underlie this. The sample carries other DNA sequences with the same CDR3.

The length of the CDR3 is 12 residues. Germline V CDR1 and CDR2: LGHNT, FRNRAP. Use of 60 Vbeta and 13 Jbeta primers characterized the PCR. Libraries were prepared by immunoSEQ multiplex PCR; TCRdb keeps only in-frame clonotypes and omits some of them. The table shows roughly 180,000 clones, with about 85% occurring only once. This chain links TRBV12-5 with TRBJ2-1; unclear D gene. This clonotype was sampled from a boy aged 2 to 10 in good health and CMV-seronegative. Sample: PBMCs. The CDR3 DNA follows: TGTGCTAGTGGTTTGGCCTATAATGAGCAGTTCTTC. It codes for CASGLAYNEQFF.